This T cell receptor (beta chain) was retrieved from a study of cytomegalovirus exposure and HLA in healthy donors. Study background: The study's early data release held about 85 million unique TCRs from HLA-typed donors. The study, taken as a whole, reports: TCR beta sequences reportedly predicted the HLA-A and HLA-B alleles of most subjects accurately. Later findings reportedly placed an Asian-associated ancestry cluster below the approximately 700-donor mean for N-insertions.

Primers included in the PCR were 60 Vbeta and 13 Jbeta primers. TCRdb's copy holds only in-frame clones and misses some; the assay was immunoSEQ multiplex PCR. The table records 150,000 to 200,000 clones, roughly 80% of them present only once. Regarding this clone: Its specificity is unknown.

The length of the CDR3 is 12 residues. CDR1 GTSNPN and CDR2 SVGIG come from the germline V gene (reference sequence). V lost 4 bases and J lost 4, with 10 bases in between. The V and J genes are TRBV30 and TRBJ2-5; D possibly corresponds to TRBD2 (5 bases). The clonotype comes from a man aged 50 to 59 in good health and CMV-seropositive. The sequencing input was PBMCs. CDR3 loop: CAWNGVRETQYF. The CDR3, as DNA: TGTGCCTGGAACGGGGTAAGAGAGACCCAGTACTTC.